A single sample is the source of the 20 T cell receptor beta chains below, sequenced in a study of blood T cell repertoires in COVID-19. Sequencing was performed with immunoSEQ multiplex PCR; in TCRdb, only in-frame clones are kept and a portion is missing. The sample lists roughly 150,000 clones, roughly 90% seen once, with almost 5% in the top ten. The sample was peripheral blood. The receptors originated from a man aged 18-30 years with COVID-19, enrolled during active disease.

The chain joins TRBV7-8 to TRBJ2-7; D is undetermined. Between the trimmed V and J ends, which lost 1 base and 10 bases, there was a span of 11 bases. The germline gives CDR1 SGHVS, CDR2 FQNEAQ. The CDR3 loop spans 12 amino acids. The DNA of the CDR3 is TGTGCCAGCAGCTTAGTCCAGGCGTCTCAGTACTTC. Its translation is CASSLVQASQYF.

The chain uses TRBV6-2 or TRBV6-3 and TRBJ1-2; weak D call: TRBD1 (6 bases). V lost 6 bases and J lost 2, with 22 bases in between. CDR3 size: 17 residues. CDR1 and CDR2 from the germline V gene are MNHEY and SVGEGT. The CDR3 region is CASSPTGSRGVNYGYTF. CDR3 coding DNA: TGTGCCAGCAGCCCTACCGGAAGCAGGGGAGTCAACTATGGCTACACCTTC.

The V call is TRBV3-1 (or the pseudogene TRBV3-2), the J call TRBJ1-1; D may be TRBD1 (6 bases). With 9 bases removed from V and 3 bases from J, the gap between germline ends came to 17 bases. From germline, CDR1 is LGHDT and CDR2 YNNKEL (reference sequence). The CDR3 consists of 14 residues. The chain's CDR3 is CARTTGIGDTEAFF. Written as DNA, the CDR3 is TGTGCCAGGACTACAGGGATAGGCGACACTGAAGCTTTCTTT.

This rearrangement joins TRBV6-2 or TRBV6-3 to TRBJ1-5, with TRBD1 matching 8 bases. Trimming removed 5 bases from V and 2 bases from J; junction bases left unmatched: 11. The germline gives CDR1 MNHEY, CDR2 SVGEGT. There are 17 residues in the CDR3. The CDR3 nucleotides are TGTGCCAGCAGTCCCGGGACAGGCCACCTGGGCAATCAGCCCCAGCATTTT. This translates into CASSPGTGHLGNQPQHF.

The genes are TRBV25-1 and TRBJ2-7; D not certain. Germline CDR1 MGHDK, CDR2 SYGVNS. V gave up 1 base and J gave up 9 bases, with 13 bases separating them. The CDR3 loop spans 13 amino acids. The DNA for the CDR3 is TGTGCCAGCAGTGAATCCGCCCTTCCAGGGCAGTACTTC. Protein: CASSESALPGQYF.

CDR3 sequence (DNA): TGTGCCAGCAGTCTATTCACCCCCAGGGAGGGCTACGAGCAGTACTTC. It yields the protein CASSLFTPREGYEQYF. The chain links TRBV27 to TRBJ2-7, with 7 positions matching TRBD2. V shed 5 bases and J 3 bases; nucleotides not matched to a gene: 13. There are 16 residues in the CDR3. Germline V CDR1 and CDR2: MNHEY, SMNVEV (reference sequence).

This clone was recorded a few times. V is TRBV19 and J is TRBJ2-7, with a weak D call TRBD2 (6 bases). CDR1 and CDR2 from the germline V gene are LNHDA and SQIVND (reference sequence). This CDR3 spans 16 amino acids. Trimming cost V 3 bases and J 5 bases, with 20 bases left between them. CDR3 sequence (DNA): TGTGCCAGTAGTATGAGTTGGGGGGACTGGAAGAACGAGCAGTACTTC. Translation gives CASSMSWGDWKNEQYF.

J is TRBJ2-1 and V is TRBV10-3; tentatively, D is TRBD2 (5 bases). CDR3 length: 13 residues. Germline V CDR1 and CDR2: ENHRY, SYGVKD. Trimming removed 4 bases from V and 5 bases from J, with 9 bases in between. The CDR3 bases are TGTGCCATCAGTGCCACTAGGGACAATGAGCAGTTCTTC. Translation: CAISATRDNEQFF.

This clone appeared once. The V gene is TRBV13, the J gene TRBJ2-7, with 15 nucleotides matching TRBD2. This CDR3 region has 14 residues. V lost 5 bases, J lost 6 bases, and 2 bases stayed unmatched. From germline, CDR1 is PRHDT and CDR2 FYEKMQ (reference sequence). The CDR3 loop is CASSEGLAGGEQYF. The CDR3 coding sequence is TGTGCCAGCAGCGAGGGACTAGCGGGAGGCGAGCAGTACTTC.

This sequence joins TRBV7-2 and TRBJ1-1, with 9 bases lining up with TRBD1. This CDR3 region has 14 residues. V was clipped by 5 bases and J by 5 bases; unmatched bases: 6. CDR1 and CDR2 from the germline V gene are SGHTA and FQGNSA. The CDR3 reads CASSPDRGGTEAFF. DNA of the CDR3: TGTGCCAGCAGCCCGGACAGGGGTGGAACTGAAGCTTTCTTT.

Comments on this clone: Germline is not matched at one junction end, which may reflect a read error. V usage is TRBV5-1 and J usage is TRBJ1-4; 8 bases are shared with TRBD1. The CDR3 length is 14 residues. Germline V lookup: CDR1 SGHRS, CDR2 YFSETQ. The CDR3 DNA sequence: TGCGCCAGCAGCTCGGGACAGGACAACGGAAAACTGCTTTTT. It encodes CASSSGQDNGKLLF. The full variable domain, with the rest looked up from reference TRBV5-1 and TRBJ1-4, is KAGVTQTPRYLIKTRGQQVTLSCSPISGHRSVSWYQQTPGQGLQFLFEYFSETQRNKGNFPGRFSGRQFSNSRSEMNVSTLELGDSALYLCASSSGQDNGKLLFGSGTQLSVL.

The V and J genes are TRBV24-1 and TRBJ2-1; 12 bases fit TRBD1. With V trimmed by 4 bases and J by 2 bases, 5 bases remained unmatched. Germline V gene sequence: CDR1 KGHDR, CDR2 SFDVKD. The CDR3 sequence is 17 residues long. The CDR3 loop reads CATSEGDRGLPYNEQFF. In DNA, the CDR3 is TGTGCCACCAGTGAGGGGGACAGGGGGCTACCCTACAATGAGCAGTTCTTC.

V gene TRBV19 combines with J gene TRBJ1-2; the match to TRBD1 covers 11 bases. The V and J ends lost 5 bases and 5 bases, in that order; junction bases with no gene match: 7. Germline V gives CDR1 LNHDA, CDR2 SQIVND (reference sequence). The CDR3 has 15 amino acids. The CDR3 here is CASSRKGQGEYGYTF. The CDR3 DNA follows: TGTGCCAGTAGTCGAAAGGGACAGGGGGAGTATGGCTACACCTTC.

J is TRBJ2-3 and V is TRBV27, with 7 bases that match TRBD1. This CDR3 has 16 residues. V was clipped by 5 bases and J by 0 bases; unmatched bases: 8. The germline gives CDR1 MNHEY, CDR2 SMNVEV (reference sequence). The CDR3 sequence is CASSPLGGPSTDTQYF. CDR3 bases: TGTGCCAGCAGTCCCTTAGGGGGCCCTAGCACAGATACGCAGTATTTT.

V gene TRBV28 combines with J gene TRBJ2-3; 10 nucleotides agree with TRBD2. Germline CDR1 reads MDHEN; CDR2 reads SYDVKM. This CDR3 region has 14 residues. After removal of 3 bases from V and 5 bases from J, the junction contained 2 bases not matched to a gene. The CDR3 reads CASSLSGRGDTQYF. The CDR3 DNA reads TGTGCCAGCAGTTTGAGCGGGAGGGGAGATACGCAGTATTTT.

The chain recombines TRBV7-8 with TRBJ2-2; D remains ambiguous. CDR3 length: 16 amino acids. V dropped 0 bases and J dropped 7 bases, with 15 bases sitting between them. Looked up from germline, CDR1 is SGHVS and CDR2 is FQNEAQ. The CDR3 loop is CASSLARSVGGGELFF. The CDR3, as DNA: TGTGCCAGCAGCTTAGCGCGGTCGGTGGGTGGCGGGGAGCTGTTTTTT.

A word on this clone: The junction does not match germline at one end; this may be a read error. This chain connects TRBV2 to TRBJ1-4, with D possibly being TRBD1 (5 bases). Germline assignment: CDR1 SNHLY and CDR2 FYNNEI. The CDR3 loop spans 13 amino acids. CDR3 residues: CASSGGVGEKLLF. The CDR3 DNA reads as TGTGCCAGCAGTGGGGGGGTTGGAGAAAAACTGCTTTTT.

The CDR3, as DNA: TGTGCCAGCAGCCAGTGGGGGGGATCGAATGAGCAGTTCTTC. It yields the protein CASSQWGGSNEQFF. The rearrangement links TRBV14 to TRBJ2-1, with 7 bases aligning to TRBD2. Trimming cost V 3 bases and J 7 bases; bases outside gene matches: 6. Germline V gives CDR1 SGHDN, CDR2 FVKESK. This CDR3 is 14 amino acids long.

The chain carries TRBV6-2 or TRBV6-3 and TRBJ1-5, with 7 positions matching TRBD1. Losses at the gene ends were 0 bases for V and 2 bases for J; bases not matched to a gene: 4. CDR3 length equals 16 residues. Germline-derived CDR1 and CDR2 are MNHEY and SVGEGT. CDR3 protein: CASSYSWQGGNQPQHF. The CDR3 DNA reads as TGTGCCAGCAGTTACTCGTGGCAGGGGGGCAATCAGCCCCAGCATTTT.

The V gene is TRBV24-1, the J gene TRBJ2-1, with a tentative D call TRBD2 (6 bases). Trimming pared 2 bases from V and 4 bases from J, leaving 11 bases between. This CDR3 region has 15 residues. CDR1 KGHDR and CDR2 SFDVKD come from the germline V gene. Here the CDR3 DNA reads TGTGCCACCAGTGATTACGGAGGGCCATACAATGAGCAGTTCTTC. It specifies CATSDYGGPYNEQFF.